The clone carrying this T cell receptor beta chain was seen a handful of times. The antigen is unknown. A CD45RA+ naive subset and a CD45RA-negative memory subset were split from CD4+ cells. Libraries were prepared by immunoSEQ multiplex PCR; TCRdb keeps only in-frame clonotypes and omits some of them. The sample lists 1,100,000 or so clones, approximately 80% seen once, with about 0.52% in the top ten. Trimming pared 7 bases from V and 12 bases from J, leaving 19 bases between. There are 13 residues in the CDR3. Germline loops: CDR1 SGHVS, CDR2 FQNEAQ. This entry is derived from a study of shared clonotypes between healthy human individuals. Study-level information: Donors consisted of a couple of women and three men between 18 and 49. Study-wide results and limits: Collection of samples was limited to blood; tissue repertoires likely differ.

The receptor comes from a man aged 18 to 30 in good health. Some clones in this sample may be carry-over from other donors' samples. This chain connects TRBV7-8 to TRBJ2-1; tentative D call: TRBD2 (6 bases). Specimen: memory CD4+ T cells from PBMCs. Subset: CD45RA-negative fraction. In nucleotides, the CDR3 is TGTGCCAGCACCGTTCTACCGGGACTTACGCAGTTCTTC. It is translated as CASTVLPGLTQFF.